The 8 T cell receptor beta chains given below trace back to one sample, sequenced in a study of prognosis after radiotherapy for stage I lung cancer (dated by TCRdb to the early 2020s). The sample was run on an Illumina HiSeq 3000. Two rounds of multiplex PCR on genomic DNA were used to amplify the TCR beta CDR3 region. The first PCR round used primers specific to each TRBV and TRBJ gene, with sequences filed in Chinese patent CN105087789A. Using fastp trimming at Q25 and MiXCR clonotype assembly, TCRdb reanalyzed the public sequencing data and kept in-frame beta chains. Every entry covers one CDR3 protein and lists the most common genes and DNA from its rows. A total of around 27,000 distinct CDR3 sequences appear in this sample, around 30% of them only once. The ten biggest clones cover about 12% of the sample. Sequencing was performed on PBMCs, taken before or after stereotactic body radiation therapy (not recorded which). These receptors were taken from a donor aged 50 or older with non-small cell lung cancer.

In regard to this clonotype: A much larger clonotype is one base distant, so this may be a read error. The V call is TRBV7-9, the J call TRBJ1-1, with D unclear. V was pared by 7 bases and J by 1 base, with 10 bases between. The CDR3 contains 13 residues. From germline, CDR1 is SEHNR and CDR2 FQNEAQ (reference sequence). The CDR3: CASTLSENTEAFF. The CDR3 bases are TGTGCCAGCACCTTGAGCGAGAACACTGAAGCTTTCTTT.

This clonotype occurred many times. V and J are TRBV24-1 and TRBJ2-5; D is uncertain. The CDR3 has 15 residues. V lost 3 bases to trimming and J lost 5 bases, with 15 bases between them. Germline V lookup: CDR1 KGHDR, CDR2 SFDVKD. CDR3: CATSDPGRSGETQYF. The CDR3 DNA reads TGTGCCACCAGTGATCCGGGTCGAAGTGGGGAGACCCAGTACTTC.

This clonotype was seen repeatedly, ten times or more. The genes are TRBV4-2 and TRBJ2-2; 7 bases match TRBD2. CDR1 is LGHNA and CDR2 is YNFKEQ in the germline V gene. V trimming: 6 bases; J trimming: 3 bases; junction bases outside the gene matches: 4. The CDR3 spans 14 residues. The CDR3 sequence is CASRSGAHTGELFF. DNA of the CDR3: TGTGCCAGCAGAAGCGGGGCCCACACCGGGGAGCTGTTTTTT.

This clonotype was picked up many times. The genes are TRBV6-2 or TRBV6-3 and TRBJ1-5, with no clear D. Trimming shortened V by 5 bases and J by 7 bases, and 9 bases separated the two germline ends. Germline CDR1 MNHEY, CDR2 SVGEGT. The CDR3 extends over 12 amino acids. This CDR3 is CASSGRGQPQHF. The CDR3 DNA reads TGTGCCAGCAGTGGGCGCGGGCAGCCCCAGCATTTT.

This clonotype was detected many times. The V gene is TRBV12-3 or TRBV12-4, the J gene TRBJ2-5, with D perhaps TRBD1 (5 bases). This CDR3 is 15 amino acids long. V lost 7 bases and J lost 2, with 17 bases in between. CDR3 nucleotides: TGTGCCAGCACCGATAGTTCGGACACACAAGAGACCCAGTACTTC. Protein: CASTDSSDTQETQYF.

The sample holds many counts of this clonotype. The chain is built from TRBV20-1 and TRBJ2-6; D gene unclear. Trimming shortened V by 0 bases and J by 0 bases, and 9 bases separated the two germline ends. CDR1 DFQATT and CDR2 SNEGSKA come from the germline V gene (reference sequence). This CDR3 comprises 16 residues. CDR3 DNA: TGCAGTGCTAGAGACCGGCCGGCCTCTGGGGCCAACGTCCTGACTTTC. Residues: CSARDRPASGANVLTF.

Relative to its sample, this clonotype is medium-sized. The chain joins TRBV20-1 to TRBJ2-3; TRBD2 aligns across 11 bases. The CDR3 sequence is 15 residues long. Germline CDR1 DFQATT, CDR2 SNEGSKA (reference sequence). With V trimmed by 1 base and J by 5 bases, 5 bases remained unmatched. CDR3 residues: CSARVAGGQRDTQYF. The CDR3 DNA reads TGCAGTGCTAGAGTAGCGGGGGGGCAGAGAGATACGCAGTATTTT.

For this clonotype: A read error is possible here, since a much larger clone lies one base away. V gene TRBV6-9 combines with J gene TRBJ1-1; 7 positions match TRBD1. The germline V gene encodes CDR1 MNHGY and CDR2 SVAAGI. The length of the CDR3 is 15 residues. CDR3 residues: CASSYSGGAGTESFF. As DNA, the CDR3 is TGTGCCAGCAGTTACTCAGGGGGAGCGGGGACTGAATCTTTCTTT.